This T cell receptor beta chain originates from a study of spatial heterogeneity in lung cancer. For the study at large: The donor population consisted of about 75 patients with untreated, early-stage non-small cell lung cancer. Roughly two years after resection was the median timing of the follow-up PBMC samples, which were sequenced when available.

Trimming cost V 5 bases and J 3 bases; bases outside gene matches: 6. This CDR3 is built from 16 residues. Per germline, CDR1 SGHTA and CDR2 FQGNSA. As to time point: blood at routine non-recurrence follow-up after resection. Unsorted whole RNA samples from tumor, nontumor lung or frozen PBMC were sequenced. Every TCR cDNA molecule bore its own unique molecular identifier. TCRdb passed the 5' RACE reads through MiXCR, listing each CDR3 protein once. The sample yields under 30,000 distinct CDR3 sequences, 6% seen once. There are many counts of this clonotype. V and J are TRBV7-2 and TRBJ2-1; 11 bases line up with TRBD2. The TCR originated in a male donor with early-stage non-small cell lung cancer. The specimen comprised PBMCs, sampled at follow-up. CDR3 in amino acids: CASSKSLAGGYNEQFF. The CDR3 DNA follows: TGTGCCAGCAGCAAGTCCCTAGCGGGAGGCTACAATGAGCAGTTCTTC.